This T cell receptor beta chain came from a study of blood T cell repertoires in COVID-19 (dated by TCRdb to the early 2020s). In the study overall: Samples covering the acute and convalescent phases of COVID-19 were provided by collaborators in the United States, Italy and Spain. Samples came from the ongoing ImmuneRACE study (first 160 participants) plus 1,254 subjects from 6 global collaborators. Deeply sampled blood TCRbeta repertoires from subjects exposed to, actively infected with, or recovered from COVID-19 were included in the dataset. The material from the prospective study consisted of cDNA or gDNA derived from T cells, B-cell-depleted T cells, or PBMCs. The repertoires were released in a freely available public database intended as a resource for research on the immune response to SARS-CoV-2. A de-identified subject ID, COVID-19 status, age in years and sex were almost always included in the sample metadata. HLA class I and class II types, where available, came from metadata supplied by the sample provider rather than from assay-based typing.

Here is what the overall study found, with its caveats: The amount of clinical and demographic metadata varied by source and participant and was provided uncurated.

A remark on this clone: Its recognized antigen is unknown. No base qualities exist here, and no much larger clone lies one base off it.

Collaborating institutions collected whole blood in K2EDTA tubes following their own protocols. For TCRbeta analysis, collaborators shipped samples as frozen whole blood, isolated PBMCs, or DNA extracted from either of those sample types. Trimming accounts for 4 bases at V and 0 bases at J, while the number of junction bases matched to no gene is 8. The germline V gene gives CDR1 as LGHNA and CDR2 as YSLEER. From cysteine to phenylalanine, the CDR3 is 17 amino acids long. CDR3 DNA only is kept here, 51 bases in frame from base 1. TCRbeta CDR3 regions were amplified from genomic DNA by means of the immunoSEQ Assay, a bias-controlled multiplex PCR. The authors' analysis ran thus. The number of nucleated cells in each sample was estimated from the amplification of reference gene primers within the assay. Sequence reads were collapsed and filtered to measure the absolute abundance of every unique TCRbeta CDR3 rearrangement. Productive Simpson clonality was computed per sample as the square root of Simpson's diversity index over productive rearrangements. TCRdb retrieved this table from immuneACCESS and kept in-frame rearrangements only. Not all clones are present; in checked studies, unresolved V genes account for under half, and no reason is known for the remainder. V, J and clone size are taken as reported in that table, and D and trimming were inferred from the DNA itself. The sample contains some 240,000 clones, 75% to 85% of them found a single time. The ten most abundant clones make up roughly 12% of the sample.

The sequence is built from TRBV4-3 and TRBJ2-2; 7 central nucleotides agree with TRBD2. This TCR came from a human donor in a cohort sampled during active COVID-19. Sample: peripheral blood. The sequence in DNA is TGCGCCAGCAGCCCAAAAATGGGAGGGGCGAACACCGGGGAGCTGTTTTTT. Translated, it gives CASSPKMGGANTGELFF.